A single sample gave rise to the 29 T cell receptor beta chains below, sequenced in a study of blood T cell repertoires in COVID-19. TCRdb keeps only in-frame clones here, not all; method: immunoSEQ multiplex PCR. The sample lists some 80,000 clones; about 82% were seen once. Sequenced: peripheral blood. The receptors were gathered from a man aged 50 or older with COVID-19, enrolled during active disease.

V gene TRBV24-1 combines with J gene TRBJ2-2, with D tentatively TRBD2 (5 bases). CDR1 is KGHDR, CDR2 SFDVKD, per germline. Between the trimmed V and J ends, which lost 7 bases and 3 bases, there was a span of 5 bases. This CDR3 contains 12 residues. CDR3 protein: CATREDTGELFF. CDR3 DNA: TGTGCCACCAGGGAGGACACCGGGGAGCTGTTTTTT.

This chain's CDR3 is CASSKTGDSTEAFF. The DNA of the CDR3 is TGTGCCAGCAGCAAGACAGGGGACAGCACTGAAGCTTTCTTT. The chain has TRBV6-5 and TRBJ1-1; TRBD1 matches 8 bases. J gave up 4 bases and V 6 bases, and 7 bases lay outside the gene matches. The CDR3 spans 14 residues. Germline loops: CDR1 MNHEY, CDR2 SVGAGI.

With regard to this clone: The junction does not match germline at one end; this may be a read error. The rearrangement joins TRBV7-2 to TRBJ2-1; 9 bases map to TRBD1. Germline V CDR1 and CDR2: SGHTA, FQGNSA. The CDR3 contains 13 residues. The CDR3 protein is CASSFVWDRVVVF. The CDR3 coding sequence is TGTGCCAGCAGCTTTGTCTGGGACAGGGTGGTGGTCTTC.

The chain employs TRBV24-1 and TRBJ2-1, with 14 nucleotides matching TRBD2. The CDR3 is 17 residues long. Germline values: CDR1 KGHDR, CDR2 SFDVKD. V shed 4 bases and J 9 bases; nucleotides not matched to a gene: 10. CDR3 loop: CATSDRAPGLAGGEQFF. CDR3 DNA: TGTGCCACCAGTGACCGTGCCCCCGGACTAGCGGGAGGTGAGCAGTTCTTC.

The chain is built from TRBV6-6 and TRBJ2-7; 10 nucleotides agree with TRBD1. The trim removed 6 bases at V and 5 bases at J, leaving 7 bases unmatched. Germline V gene data show CDR1 as MNHNY and CDR2 as SVGAGI (reference sequence). CDR3 length: 14 residues. DNA for the CDR3: TGTGCCAGCAGAGAAGGGACAGGGGTACACGAGCAGTACTTC. It encodes CASREGTGVHEQYF.

The chain carries TRBV19 and TRBJ1-4; no clear D. Trimming removed 2 bases at V and 8 bases at J, with 9 bases between. Per the germline V gene, CDR1 is LNHDA and CDR2 is SQIVND (reference sequence). The length of the CDR3 is 13 residues. Here the CDR3 DNA reads TGTGCCAGTAGTATAAGGCCGGGGGAAAAACTGTTTTTT. This codes for CASSIRPGEKLFF.

V is TRBV12-3 or TRBV12-4 and J is TRBJ2-7, with a tentative D call TRBD2 (6 bases). Trimming took 3 bases from V and 3 from J, leaving 6 bases between them. This CDR3 has 12 amino acids. The CDR3 coding sequence is TGTGCCAGCAGTTTGACTAGCTACGAGCAGTACTTC. Amino acid sequence: CASSLTSYEQYF.

The chain combines TRBV28 with TRBJ2-7; TRBD2 aligns across 8 bases. The CDR3 is 15 residues long. Germline V gene sequence: CDR1 MDHEN, CDR2 SYDVKM. The trim removed 3 bases at V and 9 bases at J, leaving 13 bases unmatched. Written as DNA, the CDR3 is TGTGCCAGCAGTTTCGTGACTAGCGCTCCTACGGGGCAGTACTTC. This gives the protein CASSFVTSAPTGQYF. The whole variable domain, filled in from reference TRBV28 and TRBJ2-7, reads DVKVTQSSRYLVKRTGEKVFLECVQDMDHENMFWYRQDPGLGLRLIYFSYDVKMKEKGDIPEGYSVSREKKERFSLILESASTNQTSMYLCASSFVTSAPTGQYFGPGTRLTVT.

This clone was observed a single time. This sequence joins TRBV18 and TRBJ2-3; TRBD1 matches 8 bases. The CDR3 totals 14 residues. With V trimmed by 4 bases and J by 1 base, 1 base remained unmatched. Per germline, CDR1 KGHSH and CDR2 LQKENI. CDR3 DNA: TGTGCCAGCTCACAGGACAGGGGCACAGATACGCAGTATTTT. Encoded protein: CASSQDRGTDTQYF.

V usage is TRBV6-4 and J usage is TRBJ2-7; 7 bases line up with TRBD2. Germline loops: CDR1 MRHNA, CDR2 SNTAGT. The CDR3 has 17 residues. J gave up 7 bases and V 11 bases, and 26 bases lay outside the gene matches. As DNA, the CDR3 is TGTGCCGGCGCTTGGCGGGAGCTCCCCTTGGTTTCGGAAGAGCAGTACTTC. This sequence encodes CAGAWRELPLVSEEQYF.

CDR3 loop: CASSGGGRGDEQYF. In DNA, the CDR3 is TGTGCCAGCAGCGGGGGTGGCAGGGGCGACGAGCAGTACTTC. The chain has TRBV9 and TRBJ2-7; a weak D match, TRBD1 (6 bases). The CDR3 has 14 residues. Trimming pared 3 bases from V and 5 bases from J, leaving 15 bases between. The germline gives CDR1 SGDLS, CDR2 YYNGEE.

This sequence joins TRBV9 and TRBJ2-3, with 9 bases matching TRBD2. The V segment lost 0 bases and the J segment 3 bases; nucleotides outside the gene matches: 14. Germline CDR1 is SGDLS and CDR2 is YYNGEE. The CDR3 has 19 amino acids. The CDR3 nucleotides read TGTGCCAGCAGCGTAGGGGGGAGGATGTCTAGCGGGAATACAGATACGCAGTATTTT. Translation: CASSVGGRMSSGNTDTQYF.

The chain uses TRBV2 and TRBJ1-6; 10 bases fit TRBD1. The V gene's germline CDR1 is SNHLY and CDR2 FYNNEI. The junction had 7 bases not matched to a gene; V was cut back by 5 bases and J by 12 bases. CDR3 length equals 14 residues. The CDR3 DNA is TGTGCCAGCAGTTGGGACAGGGGTTCGGAACCCCTCCACTTT. It translates to CASSWDRGSEPLHF.

V gene TRBV28 combines with J gene TRBJ1-2; possible D gene TRBD1, 5 bases. Germline V CDR1 and CDR2: MDHEN, SYDVKM. This CDR3 contains 14 residues. Trimming took 2 bases from V and 1 from J, leaving 8 bases between them. The CDR3 nucleotides read TGTGCCAGCAGTTTAGGGGCAGATAACTATGGCTACACCTTC. Protein product: CASSLGADNYGYTF.

The CDR3 sequence: CASSWGLEEKLFF. In nucleotides, the CDR3 is TGTGCCAGCTCGTGGGGGCTTGAGGAAAAACTGTTTTTT. The V call is TRBV18, the J call TRBJ1-4; the D gene is possibly TRBD1 (6 bases). The CDR3 has 13 amino acids. Germline lookup yields CDR1 KGHSH and CDR2 LQKENI. Between the trimmed V and J ends, which lost 6 bases and 8 bases, there was a span of 13 bases.

The gene calls are TRBV6-5 and TRBJ1-2; unclear D gene. Trimming removed 8 bases at V and 4 bases at J, with 17 bases between. Germline-derived CDR1 and CDR2 are MNHEY and SVGAGI. This CDR3 is built from 14 residues. The CDR3 coding sequence is TGTGCCAGCCAGGAGGTACAGAGAATCTATGGCTACACCTTC. This translates into CASQEVQRIYGYTF.

The gene calls are TRBV28 and TRBJ2-1; TRBD1 aligns across 7 bases. The CDR3 is 15 residues long. Losses at the gene ends were 8 bases for V and 7 bases for J; bases not matched to a gene: 14. Germline loops: CDR1 MDHEN, CDR2 SYDVKM. The CDR3 here is CASRIGTAQGNEQFF. The CDR3 DNA follows: TGTGCCAGCCGAATAGGGACAGCCCAAGGGAATGAGCAGTTCTTC.

This chain joins TRBV5-8 and TRBJ1-1; TRBD1 matches 8 bases. Germline V gene data show CDR1 as SGHTS and CDR2 as YDEGEE. V shed 2 bases and J 5 bases; nucleotides not matched to a gene: 2. The CDR3 totals 13 residues. The CDR3, as DNA: TGTGCCAGCAGCTTTCGACAGGGGACTGAAGCTTTCTTT. Protein sequence: CASSFRQGTEAFF.

The CDR3 reads CASSFGRTSGTLYEQYF. The CDR3 nucleotides are TGTGCCAGCAGTTTTGGTCGGACTAGCGGGACCCTCTACGAGCAGTACTTC. The chain couples TRBV28 to TRBJ2-7, with 12 bases identical to TRBD2. The CDR3 loop spans 17 amino acids. Trimming removed 3 bases from V and 3 bases from J; junction bases left unmatched: 9. Per the germline V gene, CDR1 is MDHEN and CDR2 is SYDVKM. Filled out from reference TRBV28 and TRBJ2-7, the complete variable domain reads DVKVTQSSRYLVKRTGEKVFLECVQDMDHENMFWYRQDPGLGLRLIYFSYDVKMKEKGDIPEGYSVSREKKERFSLILESASTNQTSMYLCASSFGRTSGTLYEQYFGPGTRLTVT.

The rearrangement links TRBV2 to TRBJ2-7, with D uncertain. Trimming shortened V by 4 bases and J by 4 bases, and 5 bases separated the two germline ends. Germline CDR1 reads SNHLY; CDR2 reads FYNNEI. CDR3 length: 11 residues. The CDR3 nucleotides read TGTGCCAGCAGTGGGCTTTACGAGCAGTACTTC. It translates to CASSGLYEQYF.

The V and J genes are TRBV5-8 and TRBJ2-7, with 9 bases fitting TRBD1. CDR3 length: 14 residues. V was pared by 5 bases and J by 7 bases, with 10 bases of the junction left unmatched. Germline CDR1 is SGHTS and CDR2 is YDEGEE. The CDR3 reads CASRRTGGQGEQYF. CDR3 nucleotide sequence: TGTGCCAGCAGGAGAACAGGGGGCCAAGGGGAGCAGTACTTC.

The chain has TRBV29-1 and TRBJ1-2; tentative D call: TRBD1 (6 bases). Germline values: CDR1 SQVTM, CDR2 ANQGSEA. V was clipped by 3 bases and J by 4 bases, with 12 bases between them. CDR3 length equals 13 residues. DNA for the CDR3: TGCAGCGTTGACGATCAGGGGATCTATGGCTACACCTTC. Amino acids: CSVDDQGIYGYTF.

The J gene is TRBJ2-1, the V gene TRBV28; the D is unclear. V was cut by 7 bases and J by 8 bases, with 15 bases left in between. The germline gives CDR1 MDHEN, CDR2 SYDVKM. The CDR3 has 13 amino acids. CDR3 sequence reads: CASISLVFDEQFF. In DNA form, the CDR3 reads TGTGCCAGCATAAGCCTAGTATTCGATGAGCAGTTCTTC.

The chain combines TRBV27 with TRBJ2-7; 7 bases agree with TRBD1. Germline V lookup: CDR1 MNHEY, CDR2 SMNVEV (reference sequence). The V segment lost 6 bases and the J segment 0 bases; nucleotides outside the gene matches: 8. This CDR3 region has 15 residues. This CDR3 reads CASSLTGISSYEQYF. DNA for the CDR3: TGTGCCAGCAGCCTGACAGGGATAAGCTCCTACGAGCAGTACTTC.

The gene calls are TRBV27 and TRBJ2-2, with 9 bases aligning to TRBD1. Germline lookup yields CDR1 MNHEY and CDR2 SMNVEV (reference sequence). Trimming cost V 4 bases and J 6 bases; bases outside gene matches: 12. This CDR3 comprises 17 residues. CDR3 coding DNA: TGTGCCAGCAGTTGGCTTCCGGGACAGGGTAAAGCCGGGGAGCTGTTTTTT. It encodes CASSWLPGQGKAGELFF.

The rearrangement joins TRBV30 to TRBJ1-4; perhaps TRBD1 as D (5 bases). Trimming stripped 2 bases from V and 5 bases from J, with 12 bases between. The CDR3 extends over 14 amino acids. Germline V lookup: CDR1 GTSNPN, CDR2 SVGIG (reference sequence). The CDR3, as DNA: TGTGCCTGGAGTCCCGGGGGTCCGAATGAAAAACTGTTTTTT. It codes for CAWSPGGPNEKLFF.

This chain joins TRBV6-1 and TRBJ2-7, with D tentatively TRBD1 (5 bases). In germline, CDR1 is MNHNS, CDR2 SASEGT. The CDR3 spans 12 residues. V lost 2 bases to trimming and J lost 3 bases, with 5 bases between them. This CDR3 is CASSEQGYEQYF. CDR3 DNA sequence: TGTGCCAGCAGTGAACAGGGCTACGAGCAGTACTTC.

The J gene is TRBJ1-6, the V gene TRBV7-2; D possibly corresponds to TRBD1 (6 bases). This CDR3 is 16 amino acids long. Trimming left V 5 bases short and J 9 bases short, with 20 bases between. Germline CDR1 and CDR2: SGHTA and FQGNSA. The CDR3 nucleotides read TGTGCCAGCAGCCTAACGGCCGGGGGGCAGTTTTCACCCCTCCACTTT. Translating gives CASSLTAGGQFSPLHF.

This chain connects TRBV3-1 (or the pseudogene TRBV3-2) to TRBJ2-7; possibly TRBD2 for D (6 bases). Germline assignment: CDR1 LGHDT and CDR2 YNNKEL (reference sequence). This CDR3 has 14 amino acids. Trimming removed 4 bases from V and 4 bases from J, with 14 bases in between. CDR3 residues: CASSPIRAGYEQYF. The CDR3 bases are TGTGCCAGCAGCCCCATCCGGGCGGGGTACGAGCAGTACTTC.